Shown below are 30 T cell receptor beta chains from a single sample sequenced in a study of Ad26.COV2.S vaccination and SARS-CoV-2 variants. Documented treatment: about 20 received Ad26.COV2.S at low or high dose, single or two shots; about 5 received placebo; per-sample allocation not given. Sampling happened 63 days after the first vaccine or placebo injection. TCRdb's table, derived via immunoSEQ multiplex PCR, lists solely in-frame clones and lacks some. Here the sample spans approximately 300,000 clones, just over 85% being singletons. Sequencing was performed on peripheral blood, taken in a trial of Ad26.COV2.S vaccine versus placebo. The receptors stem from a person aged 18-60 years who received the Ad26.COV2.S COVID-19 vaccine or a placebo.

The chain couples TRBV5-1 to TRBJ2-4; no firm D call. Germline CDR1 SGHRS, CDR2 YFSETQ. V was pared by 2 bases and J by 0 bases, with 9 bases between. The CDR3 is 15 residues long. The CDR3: CASSFGRLAKNIQYF. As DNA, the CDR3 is TGCGCCAGCAGCTTCGGGCGACTAGCCAAAAACATTCAGTACTTC.

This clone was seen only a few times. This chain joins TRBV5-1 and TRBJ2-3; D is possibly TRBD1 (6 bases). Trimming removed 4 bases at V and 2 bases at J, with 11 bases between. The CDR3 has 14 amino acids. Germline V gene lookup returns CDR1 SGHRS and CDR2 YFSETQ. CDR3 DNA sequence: TGCGCCAGCAGCGTACAGGGATCCACAGATACGCAGTATTTT. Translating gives CASSVQGSTDTQYF.

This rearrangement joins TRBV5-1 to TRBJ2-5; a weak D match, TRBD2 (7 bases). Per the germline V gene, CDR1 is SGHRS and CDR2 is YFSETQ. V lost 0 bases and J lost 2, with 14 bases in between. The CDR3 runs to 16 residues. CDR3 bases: TGCGCCAGCAGCTTGGCCCAACGGGGGGCACAAGAGACCCAGTACTTC. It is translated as CASSLAQRGAQETQYF.

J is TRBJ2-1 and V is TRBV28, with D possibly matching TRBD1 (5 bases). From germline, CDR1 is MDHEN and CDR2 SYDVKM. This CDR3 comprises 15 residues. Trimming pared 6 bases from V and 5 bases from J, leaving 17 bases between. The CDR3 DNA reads TGTGCCAGCAGCCAAGCACAGGCCGACAACAATGAGCAGTTCTTC. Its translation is CASSQAQADNNEQFF.

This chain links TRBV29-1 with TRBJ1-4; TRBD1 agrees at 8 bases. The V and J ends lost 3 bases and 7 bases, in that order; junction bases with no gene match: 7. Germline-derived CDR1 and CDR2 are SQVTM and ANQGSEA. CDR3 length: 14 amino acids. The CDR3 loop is CSVESRGTGEKLFF. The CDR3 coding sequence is TGCAGCGTTGAGAGTAGGGGGACAGGTGAAAAACTGTTTTTT.

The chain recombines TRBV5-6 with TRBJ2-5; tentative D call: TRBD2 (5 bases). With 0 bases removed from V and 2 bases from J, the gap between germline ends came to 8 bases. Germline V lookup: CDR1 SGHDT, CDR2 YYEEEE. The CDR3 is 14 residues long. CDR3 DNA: TGTGCCAGCAGCTTGGGTCCGGGACAAGAGACCCAGTACTTC. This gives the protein CASSLGPGQETQYF.

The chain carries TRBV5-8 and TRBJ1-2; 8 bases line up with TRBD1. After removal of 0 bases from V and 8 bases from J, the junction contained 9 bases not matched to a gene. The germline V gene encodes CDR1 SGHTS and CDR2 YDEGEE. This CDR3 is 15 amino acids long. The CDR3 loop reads CASSLVYGQGGGYTF. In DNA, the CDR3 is TGTGCCAGCAGCTTGGTATACGGACAGGGCGGCGGCTACACCTTC.

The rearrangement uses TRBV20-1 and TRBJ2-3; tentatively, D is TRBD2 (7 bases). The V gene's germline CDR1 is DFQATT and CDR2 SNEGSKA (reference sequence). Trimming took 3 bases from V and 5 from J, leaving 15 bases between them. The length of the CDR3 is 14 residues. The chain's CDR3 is CSASEGGLGDTQYF. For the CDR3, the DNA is TGCAGTGCTAGTGAGGGGGGGCTGGGAGATACGCAGTATTTT.

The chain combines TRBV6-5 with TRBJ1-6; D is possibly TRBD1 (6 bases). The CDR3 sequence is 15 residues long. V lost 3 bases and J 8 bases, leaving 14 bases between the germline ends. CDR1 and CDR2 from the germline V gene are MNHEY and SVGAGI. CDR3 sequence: CASSYRGRGYSPLHF. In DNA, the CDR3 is TGTGCCAGCAGTTATCGTGGCAGGGGATATTCACCCCTCCACTTT.

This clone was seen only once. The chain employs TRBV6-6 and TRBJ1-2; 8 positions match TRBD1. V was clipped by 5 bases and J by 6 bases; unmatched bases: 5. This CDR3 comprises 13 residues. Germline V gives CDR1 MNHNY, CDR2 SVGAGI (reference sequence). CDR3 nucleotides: TGTGCCAGCAGTGCAGGGGGCACTGATGGCTACACCTTC. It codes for CASSAGGTDGYTF.

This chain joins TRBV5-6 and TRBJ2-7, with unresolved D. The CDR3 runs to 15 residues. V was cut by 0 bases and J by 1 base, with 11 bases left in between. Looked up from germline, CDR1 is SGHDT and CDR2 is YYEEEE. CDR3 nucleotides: TGTGCCAGCAGCTTGGGCGGCAGAACTTCCTACGAGCAGTACTTC. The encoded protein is CASSLGGRTSYEQYF.

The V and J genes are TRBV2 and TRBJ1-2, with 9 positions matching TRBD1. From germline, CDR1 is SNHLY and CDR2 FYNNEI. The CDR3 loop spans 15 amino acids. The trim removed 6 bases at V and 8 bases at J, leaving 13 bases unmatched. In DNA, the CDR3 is TGTGCCAGCAGGCGTGGGCGGACAGGGGAACGCGGCTACACCTTC. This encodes CASRRGRTGERGYTF.

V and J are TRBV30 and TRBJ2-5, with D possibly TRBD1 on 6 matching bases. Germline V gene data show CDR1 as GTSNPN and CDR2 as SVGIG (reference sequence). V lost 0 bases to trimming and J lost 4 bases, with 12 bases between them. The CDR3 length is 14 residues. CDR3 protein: CAWSVRGQRETQYF. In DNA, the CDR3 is TGTGCCTGGAGTGTACGGGGACAACGAGAGACCCAGTACTTC.

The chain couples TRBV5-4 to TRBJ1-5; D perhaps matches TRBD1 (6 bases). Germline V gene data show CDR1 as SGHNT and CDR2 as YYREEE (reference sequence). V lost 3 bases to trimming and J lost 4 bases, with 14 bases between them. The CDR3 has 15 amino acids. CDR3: CASSSGGRGNQPQHF. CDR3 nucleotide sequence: TGTGCCAGCAGCTCGGGGGGAAGGGGGAATCAGCCCCAGCATTTT.

In DNA form, the CDR3 reads TGTGCCAGCAGGGGGGGCGGAGATACGCAGTATTTT. Encoded protein: CASRGGGDTQYF. The chain uses TRBV3-1 (or the pseudogene TRBV3-2) and TRBJ2-3; possibly TRBD1 or TRBD2 for D (6 bases each). From germline, CDR1 is LGHDT and CDR2 YNNKEL (reference sequence). This CDR3 region has 12 residues. Deletions cut 6 bases from V and 5 bases from J, with 9 bases between.

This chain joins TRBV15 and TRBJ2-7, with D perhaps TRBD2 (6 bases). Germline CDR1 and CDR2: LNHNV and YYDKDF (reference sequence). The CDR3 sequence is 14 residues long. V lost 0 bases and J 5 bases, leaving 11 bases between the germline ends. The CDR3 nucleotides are TGTGCCACCAGCAGAGATAGGGGACTCGACGAGCAGTACTTC. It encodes CATSRDRGLDEQYF. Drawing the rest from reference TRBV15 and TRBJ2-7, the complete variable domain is DAMVIQNPRYQVTQFGKPVTLSCSQTLNHNVMYWYQQKSSQAPKLLFHYYDKDFNNEADTPDNFQSRRPNTSFCFLDIRSPGLGDTAMYLCATSRDRGLDEQYFGPGTRLTVT.

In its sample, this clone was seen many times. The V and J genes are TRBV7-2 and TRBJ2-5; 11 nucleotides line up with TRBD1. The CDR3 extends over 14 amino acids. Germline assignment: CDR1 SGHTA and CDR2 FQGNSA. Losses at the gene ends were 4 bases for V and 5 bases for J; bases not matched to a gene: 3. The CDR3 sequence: CASSWDRGGETQYF. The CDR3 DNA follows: TGTGCCAGCAGCTGGGACAGGGGGGGGGAGACCCAGTACTTC.

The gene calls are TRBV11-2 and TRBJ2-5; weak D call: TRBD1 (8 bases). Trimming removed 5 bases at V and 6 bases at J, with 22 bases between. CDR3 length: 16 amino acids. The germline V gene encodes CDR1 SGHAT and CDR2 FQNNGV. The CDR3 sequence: CASSEIRGRGGKTQYF. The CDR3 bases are TGTGCCAGCAGCGAGATCAGGGGGCGCGGGGGAAAGACCCAGTACTTC.

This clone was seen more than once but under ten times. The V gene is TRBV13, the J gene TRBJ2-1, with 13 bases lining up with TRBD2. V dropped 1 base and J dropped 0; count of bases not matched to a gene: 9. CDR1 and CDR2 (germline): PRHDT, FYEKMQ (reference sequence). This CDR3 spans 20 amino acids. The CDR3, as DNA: TGTGCCAGCAGCTTAGAACCGGGACTAGCGGGGCGGAGCTCCTACAATGAGCAGTTCTTC. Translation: CASSLEPGLAGRSSYNEQFF.

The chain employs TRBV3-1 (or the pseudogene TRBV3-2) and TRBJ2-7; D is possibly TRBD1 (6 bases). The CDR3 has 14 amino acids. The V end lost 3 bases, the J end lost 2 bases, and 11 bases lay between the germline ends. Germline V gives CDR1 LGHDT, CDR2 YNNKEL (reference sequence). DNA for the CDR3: TGTGCCAGCAGCCACCGGGACACCACCTACGAGCAGTACTTC. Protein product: CASSHRDTTYEQYF.

CDR3 region: CASSTYWDPNTEAFF. CDR3 nucleotides: TGTGCCAGTAGTACGTACTGGGACCCGAACACTGAAGCTTTCTTT. The rearrangement uses TRBV19 and TRBJ1-1; the D gene is possibly TRBD1 (5 bases). The CDR3 is 15 amino acids. Germline CDR1 reads LNHDA; CDR2 reads SQIVND (reference sequence). V shed 4 bases and J shed 1 base, with 13 bases lying between them.

CDR3 coding DNA: TGTGCCAGCAACCGGGGGGGAAACTACAATGAGCAGTTCTTC. Residues: CASNRGGNYNEQFF. The chain joins TRBV6-5 to TRBJ2-1; 8 bases are a match to TRBD2. Per germline, CDR1 MNHEY and CDR2 SVGAGI. This CDR3 has 14 residues. V trimming: 7 bases; J trimming: 3 bases; junction bases outside the gene matches: 5.

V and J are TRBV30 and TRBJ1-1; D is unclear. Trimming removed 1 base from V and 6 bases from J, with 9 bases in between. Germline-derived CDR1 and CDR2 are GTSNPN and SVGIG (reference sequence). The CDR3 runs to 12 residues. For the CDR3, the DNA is TGTGCCTGGAGTGGGGGTACCCCTGAAGCTTTCTTT. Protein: CAWSGGTPEAFF.

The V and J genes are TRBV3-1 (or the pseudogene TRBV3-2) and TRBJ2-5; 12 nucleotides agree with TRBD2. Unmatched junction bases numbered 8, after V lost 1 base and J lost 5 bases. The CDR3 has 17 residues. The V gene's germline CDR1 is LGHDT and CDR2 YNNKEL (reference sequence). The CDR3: CASSQVLAGGPGETQYF. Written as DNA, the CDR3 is TGTGCCAGCAGCCAAGTGCTAGCGGGGGGGCCGGGGGAGACCCAGTACTTC.

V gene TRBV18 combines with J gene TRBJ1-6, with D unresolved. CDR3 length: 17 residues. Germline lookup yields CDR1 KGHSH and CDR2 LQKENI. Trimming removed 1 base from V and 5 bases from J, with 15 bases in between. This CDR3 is CASSPLGNRMNNSPLHF. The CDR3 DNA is TGTGCCAGCTCACCACTCGGCAACCGTATGAATAATTCACCCCTCCACTTT.

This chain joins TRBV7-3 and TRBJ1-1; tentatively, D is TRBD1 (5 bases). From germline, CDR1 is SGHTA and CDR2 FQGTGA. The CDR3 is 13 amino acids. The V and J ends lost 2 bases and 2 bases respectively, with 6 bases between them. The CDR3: CASSLQGNTEAFF. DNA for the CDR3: TGTGCCAGCAGCTTACAGGGTAACACTGAAGCTTTCTTT.

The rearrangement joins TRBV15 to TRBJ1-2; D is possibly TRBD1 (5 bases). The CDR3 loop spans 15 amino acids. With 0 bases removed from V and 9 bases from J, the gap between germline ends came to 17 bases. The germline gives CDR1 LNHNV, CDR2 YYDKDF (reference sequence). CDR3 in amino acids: CATSRDGSQGVSYTF. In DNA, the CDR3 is TGTGCCACCAGCAGAGATGGTAGCCAGGGCGTTAGCTACACCTTC.

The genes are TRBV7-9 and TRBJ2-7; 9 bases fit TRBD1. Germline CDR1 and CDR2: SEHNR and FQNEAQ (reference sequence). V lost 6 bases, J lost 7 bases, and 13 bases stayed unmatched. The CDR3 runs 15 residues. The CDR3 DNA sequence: TGTGCCAGCAGTTACGGGACAGGGAGCCGGGAGGAGCAGTACTTC. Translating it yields CASSYGTGSREEQYF.

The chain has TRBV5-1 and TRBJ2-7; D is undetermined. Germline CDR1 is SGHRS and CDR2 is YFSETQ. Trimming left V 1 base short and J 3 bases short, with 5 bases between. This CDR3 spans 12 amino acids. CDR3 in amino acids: CASSLSGYEQYF. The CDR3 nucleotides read TGCGCCAGCAGCTTGTCGGGCTACGAGCAGTACTTC.

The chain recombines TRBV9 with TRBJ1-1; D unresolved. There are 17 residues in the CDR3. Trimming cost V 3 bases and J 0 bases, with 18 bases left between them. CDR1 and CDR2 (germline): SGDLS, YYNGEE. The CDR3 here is CASSGPEAGPMNTEAFF. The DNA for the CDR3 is TGTGCCAGCAGCGGTCCAGAAGCCGGGCCAATGAACACTGAAGCTTTCTTT.